Given below is one TCR beta chain in context. Its antigen is currently unknown. Trimming at V came to 6 bases and at J to 6 bases, leaving 3 bases not matched to a gene. The CDR3 extends over 14 amino acids. Germline-derived CDR1 and CDR2 are LNHNV and YYDKDF (reference sequence). The record originates from a study of blood T cells in healthy people across ages. Broader study findings: Per-million-T-cell TCR beta diversity fell roughly linearly with age.

The use of a sample-barcoded 5' primer and a J-beta primer mix characterized a second PCR of about 6 to 11 cycles. All samples yielded 3 million or more CDR3-containing paired-end reads. TCRdb re-called the 5' RACE reads through MiXCR, storing one row per CDR3 protein. This table holds around 1.5 million distinct CDR3 sequences, about 31% found once. The sequence came from a woman aged 25 to 39 in good health. Sequenced sample: blood. J is TRBJ1-6 and V is TRBV15; 9 nucleotides agree with TRBD1. CDR3 nucleotide sequence: TGTGCCACCAGTCCACAGGGGGCTAATTCACCCCTCCACTTT. This codes for CATSPQGANSPLHF.